This is a list of T cell receptor beta chains from one sample in a study of beta chain features in type 1 diabetes. Repertoires were generated with immunoSEQ multiplex PCR, while TCRdb's copy carries only in-frame clones and drops some. The sample lists 300,000 to 350,000 clones, about a tenth occurring once. Source material: central memory CD4+ T cells from blood. The receptors here all came from a man aged 30-40 years with type 1 diabetes. Both conserved end residues are part of each CDR3. Fields, in order: clone size, V gene, D gene, J gene, CDR3 DNA, CDR3 protein. A D gene is named only where the DNA matches it firmly. Clone size appears in some rows only: once, few, many, or a class for an expanded clone.

>few|TRBV21-1|.|TRBJ1-1
TGTGCCAGCAGCAAATTGAGGTTAGAGAACACTGAAGCTTTCTTT
CASSKLRLENTEAFF
>.|TRBV4-3|TRBD2|TRBJ2-5
TGCGCCAGCAGCCAAGACCCTAGCGGGGGGGCTGGAGAGACCCAGTACTTC
CASSQDPSGGAGETQYF
>few|TRBV2|.|TRBJ1-4
TGTGCCAGCAAGGAACAGGTTGATAATGAAAAACTGTTTTTT
CASKEQVDNEKLFF
>few|TRBV30|.|TRBJ2-7
TGTGCCTGGAGGGCGAAAGGGGCCCCAAGGACCTACGAGCAGTACTTC
CAWRAKGAPRTYEQYF
>.|TRBV7-6|TRBD1|TRBJ2-1
TGTGCCAGCAGCGGCGGGGCGGGACAGGTCTACAATGAGCAGTTCTTC
CASSGGAGQVYNEQFF
>.|TRBV2|.|TRBJ1-4
TGTGCCAGCACTCTGCACCTCGCAACTAATGAAAAACTGTTTTTT
CASTLHLATNEKLFF
>.|TRBV6-5|TRBD2|TRBJ2-7
TGTGCCAGCAGTCGGACTAGCGGGGGGGCCTACGAGCAGTACTTC
CASSRTSGGAYEQYF
>.|TRBV27|TRBD1|TRBJ2-5
TGTGCCAGCAGCCCGGACAGGGCCCAAGAGACCCAGTACTTC
CASSPDRAQETQYF
>few|TRBV6-5|TRBD2|TRBJ2-3
TGTGCCAGCAGTTTGCGACTAGCGGGGGCAGATACGCAGTATTTT
CASSLRLAGADTQYF
>.|TRBV6-5|TRBD1|TRBJ1-2
TGTGCCAGCAGGTCACCCGGACAGGTGTTCTATGGCTACACCTTC
CASRSPGQVFYGYTF
>.|TRBV5-1|TRBD1|TRBJ1-5
TGCGCCAGCAGCCTGGGACAGGGGGGTCAGCCCCAGCATTTT
CASSLGQGGQPQHF
>few|TRBV18|.|TRBJ2-1
TGTGCCAGCTCACCAGGGATCAATGAGCAGTTCTTC
CASSPGINEQFF
>few|TRBV7-9|.|TRBJ1-2
TGTGCCAGCAGCCCAGGCCCCTATGGCTACACCTTC
CASSPGPYGYTF
>few|TRBV7-6|TRBD1|TRBJ1-1
TGTGCCAGCAGCTTAGGGCGGCAGGGGGCCACTGAAGCTTTCTTT
CASSLGRQGATEAFF
>few|TRBV7-9|TRBD2|TRBJ2-3
TGTGCCAGCAGCTTAGCCAATGGAGCGGGGGGGCCGCGGGAGACGCAGTATTTT
CASSLANGAGGPRETQYF
>few|TRBV2|.|TRBJ1-2
TGTGCCAGCAGTGAAGCCCGACAGATTTTCCACTACACCTTC
CASSEARQIFHYTF
>few|TRBV28|.|TRBJ2-1
TGTGCCACCCGAACTAGCAGGGTAATAGGTGAGCAGTTCTTC
CATRTSRVIGEQFF
>.|TRBV19|.|TRBJ2-5
TGTGCCAGTAGTATCAGGAGCGGACAAGAGACCCAGTACTTC
CASSIRSGQETQYF
>few|TRBV18|.|TRBJ1-4
TGTGCCAGCTCACTACAGGGTCCTAATGAAAAACTGTTTTTT
CASSLQGPNEKLFF
>.|TRBV2|TRBD1|TRBJ1-4
TGTGCCAGCAATTGGGACAGGGAGCGAGAAAAACTGTTTTTT
CASNWDREREKLFF
>.|TRBV5-6|TRBD2|TRBJ2-5
TGTGCCAGCGCCTACTCCGCGGGGGGCCGCTTAGAGACCCAGTACTTC
CASAYSAGGRLETQYF
>.|TRBV15|.|TRBJ1-5
TGTGCCACCAGCAGAGATACCAGGGATCAGCCCCAGCATTTT
CATSRDTRDQPQHF
>few|TRBV4-3|TRBD2|TRBJ2-4
TGCGCCAGCAGCCAATCGGTGACCCAGCGGGGAGCGTCTTACTTC
CASSQSVTQRGASYF
>.|TRBV7-8|.|TRBJ2-7
TGTGCCAGCAGCTCTACAACGGACAGTCCCGAGCAGTACTTC
CASSSTTDSPEQYF
>few|TRBV7-6|TRBD2|TRBJ2-1
TGTGCCAGCAGCTTTGGCCTAGCGGACAATGAGCAGTTCTTC
CASSFGLADNEQFF
>few|TRBV19|.|TRBJ1-5
TGTGCCAGTAGTATGAGGGACACCGGCTTGGGGAGCAATCAGCCCCAGCATTTT
CASSMRDTGLGSNQPQHF
>few|TRBV28|.|TRBJ1-3
TGTGCCAGCAATTCCGGAGGGATGCCGGGAAACACCATATATTTT
CASNSGGMPGNTIYF
>few|TRBV4-3|.|TRBJ2-2
TGCGCCAGCAGCCTAGAAAACACCGGGGAGCTGTTTTTT
CASSLENTGELFF
>.|TRBV6-5|.|TRBJ1-1
TGTGCCAGCAGTTACAAGAGGGGCACTGAAGCTTTCTTT
CASSYKRGTEAFF
>.|TRBV14|.|TRBJ1-6
TGTGCCAGCAGCCATACAGATTCACCCCTCCACTTT
CASSHTDSPLHF
>.|TRBV5-1|TRBD2|TRBJ2-5
TGCGCCAGCAGCTTCACTAGCGGCACCCCCCAAGAGACCCAGTACTTC
CASSFTSGTPQETQYF
>few|TRBV7-2|TRBD1|TRBJ2-3
TGTGCCAGCAGCGTCGGGACAGGAGGATTCACAGATACGCAGTATTTT
CASSVGTGGFTDTQYF
>.|TRBV7-7|.|TRBJ2-3
TGTGCTAGCAGCTTAAGAGAGCCCGGGGCAACTAGCACAGATACGCAGTATTTT
CASSLREPGATSTDTQYF
>few|TRBV27|TRBD1|TRBJ2-7
TGTGCCAGCAGTCTTCGAGTCGGGACAGGGCTCTACGAGCAGTACTTC
CASSLRVGTGLYEQYF
>few|TRBV4-3|TRBD1|TRBJ1-4
TGCGCCAGCAGCCCGCGAACTGGACAGGGTTTCGAAAAACTGTTTTTT
CASSPRTGQGFEKLFF
>few|TRBV2|.|TRBJ2-5
TGTGCCAGCAGGGGAGCCCCGGGAGAGACCCAGTACTTC
CASRGAPGETQYF